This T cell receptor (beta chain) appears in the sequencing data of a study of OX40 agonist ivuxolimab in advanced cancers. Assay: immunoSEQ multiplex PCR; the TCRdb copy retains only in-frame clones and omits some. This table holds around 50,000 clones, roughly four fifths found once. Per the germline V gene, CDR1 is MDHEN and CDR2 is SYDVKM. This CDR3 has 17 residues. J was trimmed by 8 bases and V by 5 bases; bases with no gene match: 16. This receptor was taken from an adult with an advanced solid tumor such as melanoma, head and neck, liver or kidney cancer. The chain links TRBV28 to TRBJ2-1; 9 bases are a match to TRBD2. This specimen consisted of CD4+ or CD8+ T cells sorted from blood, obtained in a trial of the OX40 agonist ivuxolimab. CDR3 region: CASSLIPGGRARDEQFF. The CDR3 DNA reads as TGTGCCAGCAGTCTCATACCCGGCGGGAGGGCCAGAGATGAGCAGTTCTTC.